This T cell receptor (beta chain) was sequenced for a study of lymphopenia after photon versus proton radiotherapy. A note on this clone: Its antigen is undetermined.

Data came from immunoSEQ multiplex PCR; TCRdb stores just in-frame clones and leaves some out. The sample shows some 170,000 clones, approximately 90% of them seen only once. Overall study findings and caveats: Oligoclonal CD8+ Temra expansion after nadir drove photon patients' diversity drop. Larger post-nadir TCR diversity loss correlated inversely with survival in deceased patients. Relative stability marked proton patients; photon patients lost diversity and naive cells.

The germline V gene has CDR1 SGHRS and CDR2 YFSETQ. V lost 5 bases and J lost 7; bases outside the gene matches: 12. This CDR3 region has 15 residues. This chain uses TRBV5-1 with TRBJ2-7, with TRBD2 matching 10 bases. Source: peripheral blood, taken from a patient treated with photon-based radiotherapy. The receptor comes from a man aged 50-59 years with gastric cancer. The CDR3 coding sequence is TGCGCCAGCAGTCAACTAGCGGGACATTCAGGAGAGCAGTACTTC. This sequence encodes CASSQLAGHSGEQYF. The full variable domain, rest sourced from reference TRBV5-1 and TRBJ2-7, is KAGVTQTPRYLIKTRGQQVTLSCSPISGHRSVSWYQQTPGQGLQFLFEYFSETQRNKGNFPGRFSGRQFSNSRSEMNVSTLELGDSALYLCASSQLAGHSGEQYFGPGTRLTVT.